Below, 27 T cell receptor beta chains from the same sample are listed, as sequenced in a study of blood T cell repertoires in COVID-19. The data were produced by immunoSEQ multiplex PCR, yet TCRdb's version contains in-frame clones alone and is incomplete. The table shows fewer than 450,000 clones, with around 86% occurring only once. The sample comprised peripheral blood. These receptors came from a woman between 50 and 59 years old with COVID-19, enrolled during active disease.

The DNA of the CDR3 is TGCGCCAGCAGCATGCGGAGGCAAGAGACCCAGTACTTC. Translated, it gives CASSMRRQETQYF. The V call is TRBV10-1, the J call TRBJ2-5; D is perhaps TRBD2 (5 bases). The CDR3 is made up of 13 amino acids. The V and J ends lost 6 bases and 2 bases respectively, with 10 bases between them. Germline CDR1 reads WNHNN; CDR2 reads SYGVQD (reference sequence).

The rearrangement uses TRBV2 and TRBJ2-4; D uncertain. Trimming removed 1 base from V and 1 base from J, with 5 bases in between. CDR1 and CDR2 (germline): SNHLY, FYNNEI. The CDR3 loop spans 14 amino acids. For the CDR3, the DNA is TGTGCCAGCAGTGAAGTTCTTGCCAAAAACATTCAGTACTTC. Protein: CASSEVLAKNIQYF.

The chain has TRBV5-1 and TRBJ2-1; 15 bases map to TRBD2. Germline V gene sequence: CDR1 SGHRS, CDR2 YFSETQ. CDR3 length equals 15 residues. The ends lost 4 bases at V and 6 bases at J; junction bases unmatched: 2. The CDR3 is CASSPGLAGGNEQFF. The CDR3 nucleotides read TGCGCCAGCAGCCCGGGACTAGCGGGAGGCAATGAGCAGTTCTTC. The complete variable domain, with remaining parts taken from reference TRBV5-1 and TRBJ2-1, reads KAGVTQTPRYLIKTRGQQVTLSCSPISGHRSVSWYQQTPGQGLQFLFEYFSETQRNKGNFPGRFSGRQFSNSRSEMNVSTLELGDSALYLCASSPGLAGGNEQFFGPGTRLTVL.

The chain joins TRBV5-1 to TRBJ1-5; possible D gene TRBD1, 6 bases. The CDR3 has 14 amino acids. V lost 5 bases, J lost 2 bases, and 11 bases lay in between. Germline V CDR1 and CDR2: SGHRS, YFSETQ. CDR3 residues: CASREGGGNQPQHF. The CDR3 nucleotides are TGCGCCAGCAGAGAAGGGGGAGGCAATCAGCCCCAGCATTTT.

This clone was observed a single time. The J gene is TRBJ2-5, the V gene TRBV5-1; D is ambiguous. Trimming pared 4 bases from V and 5 bases from J, leaving 9 bases between. Germline V gives CDR1 SGHRS, CDR2 YFSETQ. The CDR3 runs 12 residues. The CDR3 coding sequence is TGCGCCAGCAGCACGCGAATGGAGACCCAGTACTTC. Its translation is CASSTRMETQYF. The full variable domain, in which reference TRBV5-1 and TRBJ2-5 provide the parts outside the CDR3, is KAGVTQTPRYLIKTRGQQVTLSCSPISGHRSVSWYQQTPGQGLQFLFEYFSETQRNKGNFPGRFSGRQFSNSRSEMNVSTLELGDSALYLCASSTRMETQYFGPGTRLLVL.

This chain uses TRBV24-1 with TRBJ2-4, with 8 bases aligning to TRBD1. Germline V CDR1 and CDR2: KGHDR, SFDVKD. J lost 3 bases, V lost 2 bases, and 2 bases had no gene match. CDR3 length: 15 amino acids. The CDR3 sequence is CATSDSTGVKNIQYF. The DNA for the CDR3 is TGTGCCACCAGTGATTCGACAGGGGTCAAAAACATTCAGTACTTC.

The chain combines TRBV7-9 with TRBJ1-4; D gene ambiguous. Germline V lookup: CDR1 SEHNR, CDR2 FQNEAQ (reference sequence). V was clipped by 1 base and J by 11 bases, with 14 bases between them. This CDR3 is 14 amino acids long. This CDR3 is CASSLGGGSEKLFF. In DNA, the CDR3 is TGTGCCAGCAGCTTAGGTGGAGGGTCGGAGAAACTGTTTTTT.

This sequence joins TRBV4-1 and TRBJ2-7; a possible D gene is TRBD2 (6 bases). Germline values: CDR1 MGHRA, CDR2 YSYEKL. The CDR3 is made up of 16 amino acids. V was shortened by 1 base and J by 6 bases, with 19 bases between the two germline ends. The CDR3 DNA is TGCGCCAGCAGCCAAGTTCTGACCCGGGAGTACTCCGAGCAGTACTTC. Its protein is CASSQVLTREYSEQYF.

This clone showed up just a few times. J is TRBJ2-1 and V is TRBV19; 8 nucleotides align to TRBD2. After removal of 5 bases from V and 4 bases from J, the junction contained 4 bases not matched to a gene. Per the germline V gene, CDR1 is LNHDA and CDR2 is SQIVND (reference sequence). The CDR3 spans 14 residues. The CDR3 DNA reads as TGTGCCAGTAGTTACGGGGGGGCATACAATGAGCAGTTCTTC. Protein sequence: CASSYGGAYNEQFF.

The V and J genes are TRBV20-1 and TRBJ1-5; D remains ambiguous. V gave up 3 bases and J gave up 0 bases, with 9 bases separating them. The germline gives CDR1 DFQATT, CDR2 SNEGSKA (reference sequence). The CDR3 totals 14 residues. CDR3 region: CSASSQNSNQPQHF. The CDR3, as DNA: TGCAGTGCTAGTTCTCAGAATAGCAATCAGCCCCAGCATTTT.

This chain links TRBV18 with TRBJ2-3, with TRBD1 matching 7 bases. The CDR3 is 14 amino acids. The germline V gene encodes CDR1 KGHSH and CDR2 LQKENI. V shed 2 bases and J 4 bases; nucleotides not matched to a gene: 3. The DNA of the CDR3 is TGTGCCAGCTCACCAAAACAGGGGCCAGATACGCAGTATTTT. Its protein product is CASSPKQGPDTQYF. Based on the CDR3 plus reference TRBV18 and TRBJ2-3, the full variable domain is NAGVMQNPRHLVRRRGQEARLRCSPMKGHSHVYWYRQLPEEGLKFMVYLQKENIIDESGMPKERFSAEFPKEGPSILRIQQVVRGDSAAYFCASSPKQGPDTQYFGPGTRLTVL.

V is TRBV11-2 and J is TRBJ2-5; D might be TRBD2 (5 bases). Germline CDR1 and CDR2: SGHAT and FQNNGV. The CDR3 consists of 15 residues. Trimming cost V 5 bases and J 2 bases, with 15 bases left between them. CDR3 sequence: CASSPGLPQQETQYF. CDR3 coding DNA: TGTGCCAGCAGCCCAGGACTCCCCCAACAAGAGACCCAGTACTTC.

The chain couples TRBV4-1 to TRBJ1-3, with D possibly TRBD1 on 5 matching bases. Germline V lookup: CDR1 MGHRA, CDR2 YSYEKL. Trimming took 1 base from V and 8 from J, leaving 12 bases between them. This CDR3 is built from 14 residues. The CDR3 nucleotides read TGCGCCAGCAGCCAAGGGGACTCGAGGGACACCATATATTTT. Translation gives CASSQGDSRDTIYF.

V usage is TRBV5-4 and J usage is TRBJ2-7; 10 bases fit TRBD1. Germline V gene data show CDR1 as SGHNT and CDR2 as YYREEE (reference sequence). The CDR3 consists of 15 residues. Losses at the gene ends were 4 bases for V and 2 bases for J; bases not matched to a gene: 6. Written as DNA, the CDR3 is TGTGCCAGCAGCAGGGGTGGGACAGGGGCCTACGAGCAGTACTTC. Its translation: CASSRGGTGAYEQYF.

The chain couples TRBV7-2 to TRBJ2-3; D uncertain. Germline CDR1 and CDR2: SGHTA and FQGNSA. V lost 6 bases and J 0 bases, leaving 7 bases between the germline ends. The CDR3 is 13 amino acids. The CDR3 protein is CASRYMSTDTQYF. The CDR3 coding sequence is TGTGCCAGCAGATATATGAGCACAGATACGCAGTATTTT.

The chain employs TRBV6-2 or TRBV6-3 and TRBJ2-7; 10 positions agree with TRBD2. The CDR3 consists of 15 residues. Germline V gene lookup returns CDR1 MNHEY and CDR2 SVGEGT. Trimming took 2 bases from V and 5 from J; bases not matched to a gene: 6. CDR3 in amino acids: CASSYPGTSAHEQYF. In DNA, the CDR3 is TGTGCCAGCAGTTACCCCGGGACTAGCGCACACGAGCAGTACTTC.

The chain has TRBV7-8 and TRBJ2-7, with TRBD2 identical over 10 bases. The CDR3 loop spans 19 amino acids. V shed 5 bases, J shed 2 bases, and the junction held 18 bases outside the gene matches. CDR1 is SGHVS, CDR2 FQNEAQ, per germline. CDR3 sequence: CASSRRPPSGSSFPYEQYF. In DNA form, the CDR3 reads TGTGCCAGCAGCCGCCGGCCCCCTAGCGGGAGTTCTTTCCCCTACGAGCAGTACTTC.

The rearrangement links TRBV3-1 (or the pseudogene TRBV3-2) to TRBJ2-1; maybe TRBD2 (6 bases). The CDR3 is made up of 13 amino acids. Trimming shortened V by 5 bases and J by 8 bases, and 13 bases separated the two germline ends. Germline assignment: CDR1 LGHDT and CDR2 YNNKEL (reference sequence). The CDR3 sequence: CASSSREKHEQFF. The CDR3 coding sequence is TGTGCCAGCAGCTCACGGGAGAAGCATGAGCAGTTCTTC.

This clone was seen just once. The gene calls are TRBV20-1 and TRBJ2-7; TRBD1 matches 7 bases. Germline CDR1 and CDR2: DFQATT and SNEGSKA (reference sequence). This CDR3 contains 14 residues. The V gene end was trimmed by 3 bases and the J gene end by 2 bases; junction bases not matched to a gene: 7. The CDR3: CSASLTGTAYEQYF. In DNA form, the CDR3 reads TGCAGTGCTAGTCTGACAGGGACCGCCTACGAGCAGTACTTC.

V gene TRBV30 combines with J gene TRBJ1-3, with a possible D match to TRBD1 (6 bases). The CDR3 sequence is 17 residues long. V was clipped by 2 bases and J by 4 bases, with 21 bases between them. CDR1 GTSNPN and CDR2 SVGIG come from the germline V gene (reference sequence). The CDR3 DNA reads TGTGCCTGGAGTTGGGGCAGCCGGACAGTTTCAGGAAACACCATATATTTT. Residues: CAWSWGSRTVSGNTIYF. Full variable domain (outside the CDR3, taken from reference TRBV30 and TRBJ1-3): SQTIHQWPATLVQPVGSPLSLECTVEGTSNPNLYWYRQAAGRGLQLLFYSVGIGQISSEVPQNLSASRPQDRQFILSSKKLLLSDSGFYLCAWSWGSRTVSGNTIYFGEGSWLTVV.

The CDR3 DNA reads TGTGCCAGCAGTGAAGGCAGGGGTGCTTTTCATCAGCCCCAGCATTTT. It translates to CASSEGRGAFHQPQHF. This sequence joins TRBV6-1 and TRBJ1-5; tentative D call: TRBD1 (6 bases). CDR3 length: 16 amino acids. Germline lookup yields CDR1 MNHNS and CDR2 SASEGT. The ends were cut back, 1 base at V and 5 bases at J, with 15 bases in the middle.

This chain connects TRBV29-1 to TRBJ1-1, with 9 bases matching TRBD1. Germline CDR1 SQVTM, CDR2 ANQGSEA. The CDR3 length is 12 residues. Germline trimming cut 7 bases from V and 11 bases from J; bases unmatched to any gene: 11. CDR3 in amino acids: CSGSGQGRGAFF. CDR3 sequence (DNA): TGCAGCGGTTCCGGACAGGGGCGCGGGGCTTTCTTT.

The chain combines TRBV9 with TRBJ2-3, with D possibly matching TRBD2 (6 bases). Trimming shortened V by 6 bases and J by 0 bases, and 14 bases separated the two germline ends. The CDR3 spans 15 residues. CDR1 and CDR2 (germline): SGDLS, YYNGEE. CDR3 in DNA: TGTGCCAGCACTTTCGGCGGGGTTAGCACAGATACGCAGTATTTT. Residues: CASTFGGVSTDTQYF.

The chain couples TRBV7-9 to TRBJ2-7; TRBD1 matches at 7 bases. Unmatched junction bases numbered 5, after V lost 0 bases and J lost 3 bases. The CDR3 sequence is 15 residues long. Per the germline V gene, CDR1 is SEHNR and CDR2 is FQNEAQ (reference sequence). CDR3 coding DNA: TGTGCCAGCAGCTTAGCACAGGGGAGTCACTACGAGCAGTACTTC. Translating gives CASSLAQGSHYEQYF.

V gene TRBV9 combines with J gene TRBJ1-1, with a possible D match to TRBD1 (6 bases). The CDR3 totals 14 residues. The germline V gene encodes CDR1 SGDLS and CDR2 YYNGEE. Trimming left V 3 bases short and J 1 base short, with 10 bases between. The CDR3 region has the DNA TGTGCCAGCAGCGGGTCGACAGGGAACACTGAAGCTTTCTTT. Translating gives CASSGSTGNTEAFF.

V gene TRBV11-3 combines with J gene TRBJ2-5, with 8 bases matching TRBD2. This CDR3 is built from 15 residues. Looked up from germline, CDR1 is SGHNT and CDR2 is YENEEA. V was pared by 5 bases and J by 2 bases, with 7 bases of the junction left unmatched. CDR3 nucleotide sequence: TGTGCCAGCAGCGGACGGGGGGGGCAGCAAGAGACCCAGTACTTC. This codes for CASSGRGGQQETQYF.

The rearrangement joins TRBV2 to TRBJ2-3; TRBD2 matches 7 bases. Germline V gene lookup returns CDR1 SNHLY and CDR2 FYNNEI. This CDR3 is built from 14 residues. V dropped 7 bases and J dropped 3; count of bases not matched to a gene: 7. DNA of the CDR3: TGTGCCAGCAATTGGGAGGGCCGTACAGATACGCAGTATTTT. It translates to CASNWEGRTDTQYF.